This paragraph covers one TCR beta chain sequence. A read error is possible here, since a much larger clone lies one base away. CDR1 is SEHNR and CDR2 is FQNEAQ in the germline V gene (reference sequence). The J segment lost 11 bases and the V segment lost 5 bases, leaving 20 bases of the junction unmatched. This CDR3 spans 16 amino acids. Extraction yielded at least 6 micrograms of total RNA per sample. This record belongs to a study of blood T cells in healthy people across ages. The authors ran a second PCR of 7 to 11 cycles using a sample-barcoded 5' primer and a J-beta primer mix. TCRdb processed the 5' RACE reads anew with MiXCR; each CDR3 protein has one entry. The data hold roughly 800,000 distinct CDR3 sequences, with 58% observed a single time.

The material sequenced was blood. This sequence originates from a man aged 25 to 45 in good health. The V call is TRBV7-9, the J call TRBJ2-5; 7 bases match TRBD2. For the CDR3, the DNA is TGTGCCAGCAGCGCCCTAGCGGATACAACGTACAATGAGCAGTACTTC. Its protein is CASSALADTTYNEQYF.